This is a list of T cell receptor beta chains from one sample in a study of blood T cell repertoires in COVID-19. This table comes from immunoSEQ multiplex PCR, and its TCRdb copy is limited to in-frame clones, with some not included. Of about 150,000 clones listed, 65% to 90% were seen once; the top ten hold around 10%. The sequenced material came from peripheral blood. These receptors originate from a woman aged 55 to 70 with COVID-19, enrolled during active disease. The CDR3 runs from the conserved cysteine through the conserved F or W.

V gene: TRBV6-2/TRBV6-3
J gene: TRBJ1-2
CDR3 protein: CASSYRRQGGGYTF

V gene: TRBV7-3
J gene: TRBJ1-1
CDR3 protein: CASSNLQGQAFF

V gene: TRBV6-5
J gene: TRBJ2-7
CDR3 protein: CASRYSRDRANEQYF

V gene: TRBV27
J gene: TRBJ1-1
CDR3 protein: CASSFGQGIFSEAFF

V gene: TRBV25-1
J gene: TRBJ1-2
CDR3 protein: CASSDTGLYYGYTF

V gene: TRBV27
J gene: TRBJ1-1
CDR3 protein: CASSGQNTEAFF

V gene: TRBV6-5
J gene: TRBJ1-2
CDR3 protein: CASSSVELGYTF

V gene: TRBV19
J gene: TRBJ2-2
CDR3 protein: CASSWGPLSTGELFF

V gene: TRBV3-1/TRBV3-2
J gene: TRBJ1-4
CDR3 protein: CASSLTGGEKLFF

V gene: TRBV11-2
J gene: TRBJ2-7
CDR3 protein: CASRDDFGYEQYF

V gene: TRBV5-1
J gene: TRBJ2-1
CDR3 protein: CASSTGTGSYNEQFF

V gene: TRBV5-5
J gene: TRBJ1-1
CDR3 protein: CASSLRPGWAEAFF

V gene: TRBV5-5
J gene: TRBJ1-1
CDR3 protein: CASSTVNTEAFF

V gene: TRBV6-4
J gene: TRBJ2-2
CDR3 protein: CASSVLGAGELFF

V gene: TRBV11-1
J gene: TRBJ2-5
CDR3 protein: CASTPDGRETQYF

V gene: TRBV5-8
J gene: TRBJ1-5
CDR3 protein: CASSFGGGQPQHF

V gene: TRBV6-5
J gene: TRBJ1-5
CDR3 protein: CASSGTGLNQPQHF

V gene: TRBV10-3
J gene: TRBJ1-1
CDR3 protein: CAIRGDRGVAEAFF

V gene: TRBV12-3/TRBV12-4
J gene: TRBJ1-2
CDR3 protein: CASSWGQPYGYTF

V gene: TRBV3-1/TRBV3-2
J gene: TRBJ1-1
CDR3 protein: CASSQPSGRTEAFF

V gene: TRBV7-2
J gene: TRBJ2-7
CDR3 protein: CASSLAPAVAYEQYF

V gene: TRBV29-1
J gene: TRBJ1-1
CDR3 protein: CSVEAREVEAFF

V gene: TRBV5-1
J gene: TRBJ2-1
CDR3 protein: CASRARDRVYNEQFF

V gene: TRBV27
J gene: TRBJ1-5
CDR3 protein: CASSVDRVMSPQHF

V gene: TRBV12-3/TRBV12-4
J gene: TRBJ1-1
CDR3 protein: CASSLVGDTEAFF

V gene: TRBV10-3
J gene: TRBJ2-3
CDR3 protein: CAIAQSTDTQYF

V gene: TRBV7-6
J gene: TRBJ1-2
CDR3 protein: CASSLVGGQVDGYTF

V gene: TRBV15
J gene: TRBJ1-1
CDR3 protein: CATSTAQWTGANTEAFF

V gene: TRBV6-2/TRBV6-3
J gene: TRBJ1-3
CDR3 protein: CASSYSIGVGGNTIYF

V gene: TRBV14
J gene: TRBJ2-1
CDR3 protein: CASSQELQGTEQFF

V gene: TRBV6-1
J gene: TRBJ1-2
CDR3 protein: CASSVTGLYGYTF

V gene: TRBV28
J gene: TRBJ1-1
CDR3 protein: CASSSPLEAQNTEAFF

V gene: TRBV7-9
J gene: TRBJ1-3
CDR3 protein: CASSRSDRALGVYF

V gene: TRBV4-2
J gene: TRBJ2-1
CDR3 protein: CASSRTPSSYNEQFF

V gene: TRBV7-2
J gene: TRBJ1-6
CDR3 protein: CASSLNKIYNSPLHF

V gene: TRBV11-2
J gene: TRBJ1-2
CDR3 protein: CASSRQGNGYTF